This T cell receptor beta chain was identified in a study of blood T cell repertoires in COVID-19. Study-wide background: Samples came from the United States, Italy and Spain, spanning acute and convalescent COVID-19. Sources were T cells, B-cell-depleted T cells, or PBMCs; the material itself was cDNA or gDNA.

Generated by immunoSEQ multiplex PCR, the TCRdb table keeps only in-frame clones and is missing some. The table has around 300,000 clones, 88% seen once. The length of the CDR3 is 16 residues. The germline V gene encodes CDR1 LNHDA and CDR2 SQIVND (reference sequence). V dropped 9 bases and J dropped 5; count of bases not matched to a gene: 13. Sample: PBMCs or T cells enriched from blood (not recorded which). This TCR derives from a woman aged 30 to 39 who had recovered from COVID-19. The chain joins TRBV19 to TRBJ2-2; 9 nucleotides line up with TRBD1. The CDR3 protein is CASQLRTGVGTGELFF. For the CDR3, the DNA is TGTGCCAGCCAGCTCCGGACAGGGGTGGGAACCGGGGAGCTGTTTTTT.